Each of the 32 T cell receptor beta chains below was sequenced from the same sample in a study of T cells after yellow fever vaccination. MiXCR, run by TCRdb on the 5' RACE reads, gives a single entry per CDR3 protein. The sample lists about 240,000 distinct CDR3 sequences; over 3% were seen once. The specimen comprised PBMCs, sampled 15 days after the yellow fever booster vaccination. These receptors originate from a man aged 18 to 30 who received the YFV17D yellow fever vaccine.

This clonotype has at least ten counts. This chain uses TRBV27 with TRBJ2-1; TRBD1 or TRBD2 may be the D gene (6 bases each). Germline assignment: CDR1 MNHEY and CDR2 SMNVEV (reference sequence). The length of the CDR3 is 15 residues. The ends were cut back, 3 bases at V and 7 bases at J, with 16 bases in the middle. DNA for the CDR3: TGTGCCAGCAGTTTTGATCGGGGGCGTCAAAATGAGCAGTTCTTC. Translation: CASSFDRGRQNEQFF.

This clonotype was observed many times. The genes are TRBV5-6 and TRBJ2-4, with D possibly called TRBD1 or TRBD2 (6 bases each). This CDR3 spans 14 amino acids. V lost 4 bases and J lost 6, with 14 bases in between. Germline V gives CDR1 SGHDT, CDR2 YYEEEE. The CDR3 here is CASSLRGPGNIQYF. CDR3 bases: TGTGCCAGCAGCCTCCGGGGGCCCGGAAACATTCAGTACTTC.

This clonotype appeared many times. The rearrangement joins TRBV6-5 to TRBJ2-2; D perhaps matches TRBD2 (6 bases). V was trimmed by 6 bases and J by 3 bases, leaving 26 bases between them. The CDR3 sequence is 19 residues long. Per germline, CDR1 MNHEY and CDR2 SVGAGI. The CDR3 sequence: CASSSSGLRDSYDTGELFF. In DNA, the CDR3 is TGTGCCAGCAGCTCCTCGGGGTTAAGGGACTCGTACGACACCGGGGAGCTGTTTTTT.

In this sample, this clonotype turned up many times. The V gene is TRBV7-2, the J gene TRBJ1-2, with 9 bases matching TRBD1. V trimming: 2 bases; J trimming: 3 bases; junction bases outside the gene matches: 4. Germline V lookup: CDR1 SGHTA, CDR2 FQGNSA. The CDR3 runs to 15 residues. The CDR3 DNA reads TGTGCCAGCAGCTTAATGGGACAGGGAGACTATGGCTACACCTTC. Amino acid sequence: CASSLMGQGDYGYTF.

This clonotype came up many times. The chain combines TRBV5-1 with TRBJ2-3; 8 bases are a match to TRBD2. CDR1 SGHRS and CDR2 YFSETQ come from the germline V gene. There are 16 residues in the CDR3. V shed 4 bases, J shed 4 bases, and the junction held 11 bases outside the gene matches. The CDR3: CASSRWAGGPPDTQYF. CDR3 sequence (DNA): TGCGCCAGCAGCCGGTGGGCGGGGGGCCCCCCAGATACGCAGTATTTT.

This clonotype was recorded at least ten times. The chain employs TRBV29-1 and TRBJ1-5; D call uncertain. Trimming shortened V by 7 bases and J by 4 bases, and 11 bases separated the two germline ends. This CDR3 region has 12 residues. CDR1 and CDR2 (germline): SQVTM, ANQGSEA. The DNA of the CDR3 is TGCAGCGCCCAGGACCCTAATCAGCCCCAGCATTTT. Translating it yields CSAQDPNQPQHF.

This clonotype was picked up many times. This chain uses TRBV29-1 with TRBJ2-2, with D unresolved. V lost 6 bases and J lost 4, with 9 bases in between. Germline CDR1 is SQVTM and CDR2 is ANQGSEA. This CDR3 region has 12 residues. CDR3 in amino acids: CSVRSGTGELFF. The CDR3 DNA is TGCAGCGTCCGTAGTGGCACCGGGGAGCTGTTTTTT.

This clonotype was recorded at least ten times. The chain combines TRBV2 with TRBJ1-6; D remains unclear. Germline V CDR1 and CDR2: SNHLY, FYNNEI. This CDR3 contains 14 residues. V was pared by 3 bases and J by 10 bases, with 13 bases between. The CDR3 DNA reads TGTGCCAGCAGTGATCTCAGCTCAGAATCACCCCTCCACTTT. Protein sequence: CASSDLSSESPLHF.

This chain joins TRBV12-3 or TRBV12-4 and TRBJ1-2, with TRBD1 matching over 10 bases. The CDR3 sequence is 15 residues long. Losses at the gene ends were 1 base for V and 5 bases for J; bases not matched to a gene: 4. This CDR3 is CASSLGGQGYYGYTF. The CDR3 bases are TGTGCCAGCAGTTTAGGGGGACAGGGGTATTATGGCTACACCTTC.

This clonotype was recorded at least ten times. The chain couples TRBV20-1 to TRBJ2-3; 11 bases are shared with TRBD2. This CDR3 spans 19 amino acids. Germline V gene sequence: CDR1 DFQATT, CDR2 SNEGSKA (reference sequence). The trim removed 4 bases at V and 2 bases at J, leaving 17 bases unmatched. The DNA of the CDR3 is TGCAGTGCTAATGTCCTAGCGGGGGGCCACCGATACAACACAGATACGCAGTATTTT. This translates into CSANVLAGGHRYNTDTQYF.

This clonotype has at least ten counts. The chain carries TRBV2 and TRBJ2-5; 10 bases fit TRBD2. J was trimmed by 7 bases and V by 4 bases; bases with no gene match: 6. The germline CDR1 and CDR2 sequences are SNHLY and FYNNEI. CDR3 length: 14 residues. The CDR3 region is CASSGTSGEGTQYF. The CDR3 DNA reads as TGTGCCAGCAGTGGGACTAGCGGCGAGGGGACCCAGTACTTC.

The chain has TRBV7-2 and TRBJ2-5; D uncertain. Germline loops: CDR1 SGHTA, CDR2 FQGNSA. Trimming took 5 bases from V and 1 from J, leaving 11 bases between them. CDR3 length: 14 residues. The CDR3 sequence is CASSPRMSQETQYF. CDR3 nucleotide sequence: TGTGCCAGCAGCCCCAGGATGAGCCAAGAGACCCAGTACTTC. Using reference TRBV7-2 and TRBJ2-5 for the parts outside the CDR3, the full variable domain is GAGVSQSPSNKVTEKGKDVELRCDPISGHTALYWYRQSLGQGLEFLIYFQGNSAPDKSGLPSDRFSAERTGGSVSTLTIQRTQQEDSAVYLCASSPRMSQETQYFGPGTRLLVL.

This clonotype has a count of ten or more. V usage is TRBV15 and J usage is TRBJ2-7; D is undetermined. CDR1 is LNHNV and CDR2 is YYDKDF in the germline V gene (reference sequence). The CDR3 runs to 12 residues. The V gene lost 0 bases and the J gene lost 4 bases, with 4 bases spanning the gap. DNA of the CDR3: TGTGCCACCAGCAGAGACGGGTACGAGCAGTACGTC. Its protein is CATSRDGYEQYV.

In this sample, this clonotype turned up many times. The chain couples TRBV7-2 to TRBJ1-6; no clear D gene. Germline V gene data show CDR1 as SGHTA and CDR2 as FQGNSA. There are 15 residues in the CDR3. The V end lost 4 bases, the J end lost 7 bases, and 14 bases lay between the germline ends. CDR3 in amino acids: CASSSPSARNSPLHF. CDR3 in DNA: TGTGCCAGCAGCTCCCCAAGTGCTAGGAATTCACCCCTCCACTTT.

This clonotype was found many times. The rearrangement links TRBV6-5 to TRBJ2-1, with 12 bases that match TRBD2. CDR1 MNHEY and CDR2 SVGAGI come from the germline V gene. The CDR3 totals 15 residues. Germline trimming cut 6 bases from V and 9 bases from J; bases unmatched to any gene: 9. In DNA, the CDR3 is TGTGCCAGCAGGCCCTCTAGCGGGGGGGTCGGTGAGCAGTTCTTC. This translates into CASRPSSGGVGEQFF.

At least ten counts were recorded for this clonotype. The gene calls are TRBV10-3 and TRBJ2-5, with D tentatively TRBD2 (6 bases). CDR1 ENHRY and CDR2 SYGVKD come from the germline V gene. The CDR3 contains 12 residues. V was cut by 3 bases and J by 9 bases, with 11 bases left in between. CDR3 bases: TGTGCCATCAGTGACGCAGGGACTGCCCAGTACTTC. Its translation is CAISDAGTAQYF.

This clonotype came up many times. The rearrangement uses TRBV5-1 and TRBJ2-5, with 8 bases lining up with TRBD1. From germline, CDR1 is SGHRS and CDR2 YFSETQ. V trimming: 8 bases; J trimming: 5 bases; junction bases outside the gene matches: 8. The CDR3 runs 13 residues. CDR3 protein: CASRPGGAETQYF. The CDR3, as DNA: TGCGCCAGTAGACCAGGGGGCGCGGAGACCCAGTACTTC.

At least ten counts were recorded for this clonotype. V is TRBV7-2 and J is TRBJ1-2; no reliable D call. Germline V gene lookup returns CDR1 SGHTA and CDR2 FQGNSA. This CDR3 comprises 15 residues. V lost 1 base to trimming and J lost 7 bases, with 16 bases between them. CDR3 in amino acids: CASSLEGPWEAGYTF. The CDR3 DNA sequence: TGTGCCAGCAGCTTAGAAGGCCCGTGGGAGGCTGGCTACACCTTC.

This clonotype came up many times. V is TRBV5-4 and J is TRBJ2-2; TRBD1 agrees at 12 bases. The junction had 6 bases not matched to a gene; V was cut back by 4 bases and J by 5 bases. This CDR3 is built from 16 residues. Germline V gene data show CDR1 as SGHNT and CDR2 as YYREEE (reference sequence). The CDR3, as DNA: TGTGCCAGCAGCCTACCGGGACAGGGGGCGACCGGGGAGCTGTTTTTT. Translation gives CASSLPGQGATGELFF.

This clonotype has a handful of counts. The chain is built from TRBV6-5 and TRBJ2-5; TRBD2 is a possible D gene (5 bases). V was clipped by 2 bases and J by 4 bases, with 5 bases between them. The CDR3 totals 12 residues. CDR1 and CDR2 (germline): MNHEY, SVGAGI. The CDR3: CASSYRGETQYF. CDR3 DNA: TGTGCCAGCAGTTACCGGGGAGAGACCCAGTACTTC.

This clonotype was seen at least ten times. Mismatch with germline at one junction end may stem from a read error. V and J are TRBV2 and TRBJ2-7; perhaps D is TRBD1 or TRBD2 (5 bases each). The germline gives CDR1 SNHLY, CDR2 FYNNEI. CDR3 length equals 14 residues. The CDR3 DNA is TGTGCCAGTAGTGGCCGGGACCGAGCCTACGAGCAGTACTTC. Encoded protein: CASSGRDRAYEQYF.

Many counts were recorded for this clonotype. The V call is TRBV12-3 or TRBV12-4, the J call TRBJ1-1; unclear D gene. The CDR3 runs to 13 residues. The V and J ends lost 3 bases and 1 base respectively, with 6 bases between them. The CDR3 nucleotides read TGTGCCAGCAGTTTTAGGTGGAACACTGAAGCTTTCTTT. It translates to CASSFRWNTEAFF.

This clonotype has a count of ten or more. The CDR3 sequence: CASRPTLRGNTEAFF. The CDR3 nucleotides are TGTGCCAGCAGGCCCACCCTTCGGGGTAACACTGAAGCTTTCTTT. V usage is TRBV12-3 or TRBV12-4 and J usage is TRBJ1-1, with D unclear. The CDR3 totals 15 residues. V lost 6 bases, J lost 2 bases, and 16 bases lay in between.

Concerning this clonotype itself: A much larger clone differs from this one at a single base, so this may be a read error. This chain uses TRBV27 with TRBJ1-6; no firm D call. The CDR3 consists of 15 residues. Trimming removed 6 bases from V and 10 bases from J, with 19 bases in between. CDR1 is MNHEY, CDR2 SMNVEV, per germline (reference sequence). The CDR3 spells CASSPYESVRSPLHF. CDR3 bases: TGTGCCAGCAGCCCGTACGAGAGTGTCCGATCACCCCTCCACTTT.

This clonotype was seen a few times. This chain uses TRBV20-1 with TRBJ2-5; a possible D gene is TRBD1 (5 bases). CDR1 and CDR2 from the germline V gene are DFQATT and SNEGSKA (reference sequence). Trimming removed 5 bases at V and 1 base at J, with 8 bases between. This CDR3 is built from 12 residues. CDR3 loop: CSADRGQETQYF. For the CDR3, the DNA is TGCAGTGCTGACAGAGGCCAAGAGACCCAGTACTTC.

In this sample, this clonotype turned up many times. V is TRBV4-2 and J is TRBJ1-2, with no clear D. The germline V gene encodes CDR1 LGHNA and CDR2 YNFKEQ. V was clipped by 0 bases and J by 1 base, with 0 bases between them. This CDR3 comprises 12 residues. The CDR3 bases are TGTGCCAGCAGCCAAGATAACTATGGCTACACCTTC. Protein product: CASSQDNYGYTF.

This clonotype was seen ten or more times. The gene calls are TRBV5-5 and TRBJ2-5; D is uncertain. This CDR3 has 15 amino acids. Between the trimmed V and J ends, which lost 0 bases and 5 bases, there was a span of 14 bases. Per germline, CDR1 SGHKS and CDR2 YYEKEE (reference sequence). The CDR3 coding sequence is TGTGCCAGCAGCTTGGGGGGTTTCGAAGCGGAGACCCAGTACTTC. Amino acids: CASSLGGFEAETQYF.

This clonotype was recorded many times. V is TRBV7-9 and J is TRBJ2-7; 12 nucleotides line up with TRBD2. This CDR3 is built from 14 residues. Germline V CDR1 and CDR2: SEHNR, FQNEAQ (reference sequence). The trim removed 6 bases at V and 3 bases at J, leaving 3 bases unmatched. The CDR3: CASRTSGGNYEQYF. Written as DNA, the CDR3 is TGTGCCAGCAGAACTAGCGGGGGGAACTACGAGCAGTACTTC.

This clonotype was seen at least ten times. As DNA, the CDR3 is TGTGCCAGCAGTTATACCCGGGCTAGCGGGGGCGGGGATACGCAGTATTTT. This sequence encodes CASSYTRASGGGDTQYF. The chain carries TRBV28 and TRBJ2-3; TRBD2 matches at 10 bases. Trimming at V came to 4 bases and at J to 6 bases, leaving 13 bases not matched to a gene. This CDR3 contains 17 residues. The germline gives CDR1 MDHEN, CDR2 SYDVKM.

This clonotype was seen repeatedly, ten times or more. This chain connects TRBV12-3 or TRBV12-4 to TRBJ1-3; the match to TRBD1 covers 8 bases. The ends lost 7 bases at V and 2 bases at J; junction bases unmatched: 7. This CDR3 contains 15 residues. CDR3 amino acids: CASTTQGATGNTIYF. In nucleotides, the CDR3 is TGTGCCAGCACCACCCAGGGGGCTACTGGAAACACCATATATTTT.

This clonotype was found many times. V and J are TRBV4-1 and TRBJ1-6, with D uncertain. The CDR3 sequence is 15 residues long. Germline lookup yields CDR1 MGHRA and CDR2 YSYEKL. The V end was cut by 1 base, the J end by 8 bases, with 12 bases between. The CDR3 DNA sequence: TGCGCCAGCAGCCAAGTAACAGTGGCGGATTCACCCCTCCACTTT. Its protein is CASSQVTVADSPLHF.

This clonotype was counted at least ten times. The chain employs TRBV7-2 and TRBJ2-7; 12 bases fit TRBD2. Germline-derived CDR1 and CDR2 are SGHTA and FQGNSA. The CDR3 extends over 17 amino acids. After removal of 1 base from V and 7 bases from J, the junction contained 11 bases not matched to a gene. CDR3 amino acids: CASSLVRLAGGLREQYF. The CDR3, as DNA: TGTGCCAGCAGCTTAGTTCGGCTAGCGGGGGGGCTGAGAGAGCAGTACTTC.